In this sample, the clone carrying this T cell receptor (beta chain) turned up once. Its specificity is unknown. This sample stems from a study of cytomegalovirus exposure and HLA in healthy donors. Overall study context: Among the 400 or so donors who were genotyped, about 84% fell in the genetic ancestry cluster that is associated with self-reported Caucasian donors. General observations from the study: An assumption of roughly uniform sequencing depth across donors underlay the presence/absence analyses. A later analysis, which compared TCR beta chains of equal frequency, found the HLA-associated ones more clonally expanded.

Trimming removed 7 bases from V and 2 bases from J, with 14 bases in between. CDR3 length: 14 residues. Germline V gene data show CDR1 as MDHEN and CDR2 as SYDVKM. 13 Jbeta primers and 60 Vbeta primers were used for the PCR. Generated by immunoSEQ multiplex PCR, the TCRdb table keeps only in-frame clones and is missing some. In the table there are 150,000 to 200,000 clones, over 75% of which are singletons. The clonotype was recovered from a woman aged 45-65 years in good health and CMV-seronegative. The sample taken for sequencing was PBMCs. The V call is TRBV28, the J call TRBJ2-5; D is perhaps TRBD2 (7 bases). Written as DNA, the CDR3 is TGTGCCAGCATTCATAGGGGGGGGCAAGAGACCCAGTACTTC. Amino acids: CASIHRGGQETQYF.